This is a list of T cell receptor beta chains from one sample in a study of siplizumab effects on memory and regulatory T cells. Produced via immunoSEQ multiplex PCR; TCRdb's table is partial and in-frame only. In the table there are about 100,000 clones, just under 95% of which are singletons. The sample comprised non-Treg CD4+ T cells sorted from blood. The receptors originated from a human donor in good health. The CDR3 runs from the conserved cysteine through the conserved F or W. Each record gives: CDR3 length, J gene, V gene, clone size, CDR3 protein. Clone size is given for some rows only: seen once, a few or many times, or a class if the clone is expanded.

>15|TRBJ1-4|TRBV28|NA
CASSAPGTGEEKLFF
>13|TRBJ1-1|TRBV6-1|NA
CASSGNTNTEAFF
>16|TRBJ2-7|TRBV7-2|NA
CASSHPTRAGSYEQYF
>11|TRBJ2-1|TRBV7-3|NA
CASSSQSRQFF
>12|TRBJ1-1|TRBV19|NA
CATNDPNTEAFF
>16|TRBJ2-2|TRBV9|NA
CASSVVAGGLTGELFF
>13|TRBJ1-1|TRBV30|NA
CAWSVNRRTEAFF
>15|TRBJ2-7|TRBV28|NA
CASSSPTRSGYEQYF
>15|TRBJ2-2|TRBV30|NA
CAWRFTGANTGELFF
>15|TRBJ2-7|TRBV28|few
CASSSTGTTPYEQYF
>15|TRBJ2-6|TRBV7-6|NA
CASSPGGSGANVLTF